Listed below are T cell receptor beta chains from one sample, sequenced in a study of CD8 T cells in Susac syndrome. From the immunoSEQ multiplex PCR reads, TCRdb called clonotypes with MiXCR, one entry per CDR3 protein. The repertoire has roughly 150,000 distinct CDR3 sequences, around 94% of them found once; the top ten carry roughly 0.1%. The specimen was CD4+ T cells from PBMCs. The receptors here all came from a human donor with multiple sclerosis. Both conserved end residues are part of each CDR3. The D gene is left open where the match is weak. Rows may omit the clone size; those that give it use once, few, many or a size class.

clone size	J gene	V gene	D gene	CDR3 DNA	CDR3 protein
once	TRBJ1-2	TRBV6-5	.	TGTGCCAGCAGCCCTCGACAGGAAGGCTACACCTTC	CASSPRQEGYTF
once	TRBJ2-4	TRBV5-4	TRBD2	TGTGCCAGCAGCTTGGGACTAGCGGGAGGCGCTCTAGCCAAAAACATTCAGTACTTC	CASSLGLAGGALAKNIQYF
.	TRBJ2-2	TRBV28	TRBD1	TGTGCCAGCAGTTCCGTGACAGGGTATCTAAACACCGGGGAGCTGTTTTTT	CASSSVTGYLNTGELFF
once	TRBJ2-5	TRBV6-2/TRBV6-3	TRBD2	TGTGCCAGCAGCGGACTAGCGGGAGGGCAAGAGACCCAGTACTTC	CASSGLAGGQETQYF
.	TRBJ2-1	TRBV4-1	.	TGCGCCAGCAGCCAAGCGGGACTTTCCAGGGAGTTCTTC	CASSQAGLSREFF
.	TRBJ2-3	TRBV5-4	TRBD2	TGTGCCAGCAGCGATGCGAGGGCGGGAGGGCCAACGGATACGCAGTATTTT	CASSDARAGGPTDTQYF
.	TRBJ1-1	TRBV7-9	.	TGTGCCAGCAGCTTAGGACAGCTTTATGAAGCTTTCTTT	CASSLGQLYEAFF
.	TRBJ1-2	TRBV18	TRBD1	TGTGCCAGCTCACCCGGGACAGGGCGGAGCTATGGCTACACCTTC	CASSPGTGRSYGYTF
.	TRBJ2-7	TRBV28	TRBD2	TGTGCCAGCAGCCCCCGGGTAGCGGGGTCCTACGAGCAGTACTTC	CASSPRVAGSYEQYF
.	TRBJ2-5	TRBV7-9	.	TGTGCCAGCAGCTGGACAGTTGCAGAGACCCAGTACTTC	CASSWTVAETQYF
.	TRBJ2-4	TRBV4-1	.	TGCGCCAGCAGCCAAGATAGAAGGACAGCAAGGTTAGGCATTCAGTACTTC	CASSQDRRTARLGIQYF
.	TRBJ2-6	TRBV6-2/TRBV6-3	.	TGTGCCTGCCGTTCAGGGCTATTCTCTGGGGCCAACGTCCTGACTTTC	CACRSGLFSGANVLTF
.	TRBJ2-7	TRBV5-1	.	TGCGCCAGCAGCGACGGACAGTTTAACTACGAGCAGTACTTC	CASSDGQFNYEQYF
.	TRBJ2-3	TRBV14	.	TGTGCCAGCAGCCAGCCCTCCCAAGCAGATACGCAGTATTTT	CASSQPSQADTQYF
once	TRBJ2-6	TRBV28	.	TGTGCCAGCAGCTCCGGAGGTCCTTGGAGCTCTGGGGCCAACGTCCTGACTTTC	CASSSGGPWSSGANVLTF
.	TRBJ1-1	TRBV18	TRBD1	TGTGCCAGCTCACCACTCCGGACAGGGGTCGGGGGGTCTGAAGCTTTCTTT	CASSPLRTGVGGSEAFF
.	TRBJ2-1	TRBV12-3/TRBV12-4	TRBD1	TGTGCCAGCACCCCGGACAGGGTTGGTGAGCAGTTCTTC	CASTPDRVGEQFF
.	TRBJ2-3	TRBV20-1	.	TGCAGTGCGCTCTACCCGACAGGAGTATCCGGCGGGTCAGATACGCAGTATTTT	CSALYPTGVSGGSDTQYF
.	TRBJ2-3	TRBV6-6	.	TGTGCCAGCAGTTACTCGGACACCACAGATACGCAGTATTTT	CASSYSDTTDTQYF
.	TRBJ1-5	TRBV4-1	.	TGCGCCAGCAGGCAAGGGGCGGGGGGCAATCAGCCCCAGCATTTT	CASRQGAGGNQPQHF
.	TRBJ1-4	TRBV10-3	.	TGTGCCATCAGTTCTACGGAAGGGGCCCGGGAAAAACTGTTTTTT	CAISSTEGAREKLFF
.	TRBJ2-1	TRBV24-1	.	TGTGCCACACGGTTGGGGGACTACAATGAGCAGTTCTTC	CATRLGDYNEQFF
few	TRBJ1-2	TRBV4-1	.	TGCGCCAGCAGCTTCTTCTTCATAGGCCCTCAAGGCTATGGCTACACCTTC	CASSFFFIGPQGYGYTF
.	TRBJ2-7	TRBV28	TRBD2	TGTGCCAGCAGTTTACACAGCGGGAGGACCTACGAGCAGTACTTC	CASSLHSGRTYEQYF
.	TRBJ1-5	TRBV7-4	.	TGTGCCAGCAGCTCCCCCCCCAATCGTCGGCCCCAGCATTTT	CASSSPPNRRPQHF
once	TRBJ1-1	TRBV19	.	TGTGCCAGTACCAGACAGCTCCCGGCGGCGAACACTGAAGCTTTCTTT	CASTRQLPAANTEAFF
.	TRBJ2-1	TRBV9	TRBD2	TGTGCCAGCAGCGTAGTACTAGCGGGTGAGCAGTTCTTC	CASSVVLAGEQFF
.	TRBJ1-1	TRBV27	.	TGTGCCAGCAGTCTTACCATTACCATGAACACTGAAGCTTTCTTT	CASSLTITMNTEAFF
.	TRBJ2-7	TRBV6-2/TRBV6-3	TRBD1	TGTGCCAGCATCCCGAGACAGGGCACCTACGAGCAGTACTTC	CASIPRQGTYEQYF
.	TRBJ2-7	TRBV29-1	TRBD2	TGCAGCGTGACTAGCGGGAGTAGTGAGCAGTACTTC	CSVTSGSSEQYF
.	TRBJ1-1	TRBV28	.	TGTGCCAGCAGTTTACCGACAGGGAACACTGAAGCTTTCTTT	CASSLPTGNTEAFF
.	TRBJ1-2	TRBV7-2	.	TGTGCCAGCAGCTTAGTATGGGGCGCAGATGGCTACACCTTC	CASSLVWGADGYTF
.	TRBJ2-1	TRBV30	.	TGTGCCTGGAGTGAGGGCCAGCGCTACAATGAGCAGTTCTTC	CAWSEGQRYNEQFF
.	TRBJ2-4	TRBV5-1	.	TGCGCCAGCAGCTCAGGAGAGGGTCCCGGATTTGGAAGAGACATTCAGTACTTC	CASSSGEGPGFGRDIQYF
.	TRBJ2-7	TRBV20-1	TRBD1	TGCAGTGCTCAGCGGACAGGGATGAACGAGCAGTACTTC	CSAQRTGMNEQYF
.	TRBJ2-5	TRBV12-3/TRBV12-4	TRBD2	TGTGCCAGCAGTTTAGGCGGGGGAGGGATCCAAGAGACCCAGTACTTC	CASSLGGGGIQETQYF
.	TRBJ2-3	TRBV9	.	TGTGCCAGCAGCGTTATCGCGGGCACAGATACGCAGTATTTT	CASSVIAGTDTQYF
.	TRBJ1-1	TRBV6-1	.	TGTGCCAGCAGGAACCTTCCGGCCCGATCGAACACTGAAGCTTTCTTT	CASRNLPARSNTEAFF
.	TRBJ2-7	TRBV6-2/TRBV6-3	TRBD2	TGTGCCAGTAGCCCGTGGGTTAGCGGGCTCCTCTACGAGCAGTACTTC	CASSPWVSGLLYEQYF
.	TRBJ1-2	TRBV12-3/TRBV12-4	.	TGTGCCAGCAGTTCGCGACTCCAGGGACATGGCTACACCTTC	CASSSRLQGHGYTF
.	TRBJ2-6	TRBV2	.	TGTGCCAGCAGTGAAGCGCTTCCTGGGGCCAACGTCCTGACTTTC	CASSEALPGANVLTF
.	TRBJ2-1	TRBV30	TRBD2	TGTGCCTGGAGTCCTTCACGGACTAGCGGGATCTACAATGAGCAGTTCTTC	CAWSPSRTSGIYNEQFF
.	TRBJ2-1	TRBV15	TRBD2	TGTGCCACCAGCAGAGGGGGGACTAGACTGCATGAGCAGTTCTTC	CATSRGGTRLHEQFF
.	TRBJ1-2	TRBV27	.	TGTGCCAGCAGTTTAGCAGGGTCTAGCTATGGCTACACCTTC	CASSLAGSSYGYTF
.	TRBJ2-7	TRBV20-1	TRBD1	TGCAGTGCTAGCCCAGAGACAGGGTACGAGCAGTACTTC	CSASPETGYEQYF
.	TRBJ2-5	TRBV5-4	TRBD2	TGTGCCAGCAGCTTGAAAGCGGGAGAAGAGACCCAGTACTTC	CASSLKAGEETQYF